Listed below are T cell receptor beta chains from one sample, sequenced in a study of T cell repertoires in cytomegalovirus infection. TCRdb redid the calling of the reads with MiXCR, one entry per CDR3 protein. The sample records approximately 990,000 distinct CDR3 sequences, roughly a third being singletons. Antigens for these TCRs are unknown. This specimen was cultured CD8+ T cells from PBMCs, taken from culture after CMV antigen stimulation. These receptors were obtained from a human donor in good health (CMV status not recorded). Some clones in this sample may be carry-over from other donors' samples. Both conserved end residues are part of each CDR3. The D gene is left open where the match is weak. The size field is filled for only some rows; it gives once, few, many or a size class.

TRBV18	TRBJ2-5	-	-	TGTGCCAGCTCACCCCTAGAGTGGGAGACCCAGTACTTC	CASSPLEWETQYF
TRBV7-2	TRBJ2-5	-	TRBD2	TGTGCCAGCAGCTTAACTATTGGAGGCGGGGGGCTACGAGAGACCCAGTACTTC	CASSLTIGGGGLRETQYF
TRBV7-9	TRBJ2-3	-	TRBD2	TGTGCCAGCAGCTTAGGCGGCTTAGCGGGGGCCTCAGATACGCAGTATTTT	CASSLGGLAGASDTQYF
TRBV6-1	TRBJ2-3	-	-	TGTGCCAGCAGTGAAGTAGTCCTAGGCACAGATACGCAGTATTTT	CASSEVVLGTDTQYF
TRBV28	TRBJ1-1	few	-	TGTGCCAGCAGCCATCAGGGAATTACTGAAGCTTTCTTT	CASSHQGITEAFF
TRBV7-6	TRBJ2-5	few	TRBD2	TGTGCCAGCAGCTATCGGGTAGCGGGGTTAGAAGAGACCCAGTACTTC	CASSYRVAGLEETQYF
TRBV6-6	TRBJ2-3	-	-	TGTGCCAGCAGTGGGACTGCCACAGATACGCAGTATTTT	CASSGTATDTQYF
TRBV6-1	TRBJ2-5	many	-	TGTGCCAGCAGTGACAGGGAAGAGACCCAGTACTTC	CASSDREETQYF
TRBV7-9	TRBJ2-7	few	TRBD2	TGTGCCAGCAGCTCCCCTAGCGGGGGCTCTCCCTACGAGCAGTACTTC	CASSSPSGGSPYEQYF
TRBV15	TRBJ1-2	-	-	TGTGCCACCAGCAGAGACACAGCCTATGGCTACACCTTC	CATSRDTAYGYTF
TRBV6-2/TRBV6-3	TRBJ2-2	-	-	TGTGCCAGCAGTTACCTGAGCGGATTTACAGCCGGGGAGCTGTTTTTT	CASSYLSGFTAGELFF
TRBV19	TRBJ2-3	-	-	TGTGCCAGTAGTATAGCGGATACGATGGATACGCAGTATTTT	CASSIADTMDTQYF
TRBV29-1	TRBJ2-1	-	TRBD1	TGCAGCGTTGATTCAGGGGGCTCCTACAATGAGCAGTTCTTC	CSVDSGGSYNEQFF
TRBV4-1	TRBJ1-5	few	-	TGCGCCAGCAGCCCCTTCGACAGGCTCAATCAGCCCCAGCATTTT	CASSPFDRLNQPQHF
TRBV7-6	TRBJ1-6	-	TRBD1	TGTGCCAGCAGGAGGGACAGGGTTTCACCCCTCCACTTT	CASRRDRVSPLHF
TRBV7-9	TRBJ1-2	-	TRBD1	TGTGCCAGCAGCTCAGGGGGGGCGAATAGGAATGGCTACACCTTC	CASSSGGANRNGYTF
TRBV7-8	TRBJ2-2	-	-	TGTGCCAGCGCCCCAGTGGGCTGGGGTCCTAGGAACACCGGGGAGCTGTTTTTT	CASAPVGWGPRNTGELFF
TRBV5-1	TRBJ1-2	-	-	TGCGCCAGCAGCTCACCGGCCGGTGGACTGGACTATGGCTACACCTTC	CASSSPAGGLDYGYTF
TRBV27	TRBJ1-3	few	TRBD1	TGTGCCAGCAGAGGACAGGGGCCCGGGGCCGTTAAAGCCACCATATATTTT	CASRGQGPGAVKATIYF
TRBV19	TRBJ1-1	few	-	TGTGCCAGTAGGAAAGCAGGGTACGGTTTCACTGAAGCTTTCTTT	CASRKAGYGFTEAFF
TRBV7-2	TRBJ2-7	many	-	TGTGCCAGCAGCCTTGGGCCGGGACTTACCCTCCCCGAGCAGTACTTC	CASSLGPGLTLPEQYF
TRBV12-3/TRBV12-4	TRBJ1-1	many	-	TGTGCCAGCAGCCTCAAGTACACTGAAGCTTTCTTT	CASSLKYTEAFF
TRBV27	TRBJ2-7	-	TRBD2	TGTGCCAGCATTCCCCTAGCGGGGCTTTCCTACGAGCAGTACTTC	CASIPLAGLSYEQYF
TRBV9	TRBJ1-5	-	TRBD1	TGTGCCAGCAGCGTAGGGGACAGGGTTACTCAGCCCCAGCATTTT	CASSVGDRVTQPQHF
TRBV6-6	TRBJ2-3	-	TRBD2	TGTGCCAGCAGTTCGGCTCCGGGACTCAGCGGGGATACAAATACGCAGTATTTT	CASSSAPGLSGDTNTQYF
TRBV19	TRBJ2-2	few	-	TGTGCCAGTAGTATTTGGGCCGGGGAGCTGTTTTTT	CASSIWAGELFF
TRBV6-2/TRBV6-3	TRBJ1-6	-	-	TGTGCCAGCAGTTACTCGTCAGGGAGCTCCTATAATTCACCCCTCCACTTT	CASSYSSGSSYNSPLHF
TRBV4-1	TRBJ2-1	many	-	TGCGCCAGCAGCCTGGGGCCCGGCGTCTCCTACAATGAGCAGTTCTTC	CASSLGPGVSYNEQFF
TRBV27	TRBJ2-7	few	-	TGTGCCAGCAGCCTTGCCACAGGGAGGAGGGCTAGCGAGCAGTACTTC	CASSLATGRRASEQYF
TRBV7-6	TRBJ1-4	-	-	TGTGCCAGCAGCTCGGTAGGGGAAAAACTGTTTTTT	CASSSVGEKLFF
TRBV7-9	TRBJ2-5	few	-	TGTGCCAGCAGCCCCCTCATATTAGGGGCGTACCAAGAGACCCAGTACTTC	CASSPLILGAYQETQYF
TRBV6-2/TRBV6-3	TRBJ1-1	-	-	TGTGCCAGCAGCCGACAGCCGCAATACACTGAAGCTTTCTTT	CASSRQPQYTEAFF
TRBV6-6	TRBJ1-5	-	-	TGTACCAGCAGTTACCGATCGCCTAATCAGCCCCAGCATTTT	CTSSYRSPNQPQHF
TRBV27	TRBJ1-1	-	-	TGTGCCAGCGGCAGGGGCCCGACGCGGGAAGCTTTCTTT	CASGRGPTREAFF
TRBV6-2/TRBV6-3	TRBJ1-6	few	-	TGTGCCAGCAGTTACGGTGATTCACCCCTCCACTTT	CASSYGDSPLHF
TRBV28	TRBJ1-5	-	-	TGTGCCAGCAGTCCAGGTCCTTGGGGCAATCAGCCCCAGCATTTT	CASSPGPWGNQPQHF
TRBV7-8	TRBJ2-1	-	-	TGTGCCAGCAGCAAAGAGGCAGGGATGCCCTACAATGAGCAGTTCTTC	CASSKEAGMPYNEQFF
TRBV10-3	TRBJ2-3	-	TRBD2	TGTGCCACGACACTAGCGGGGACCACAGATACGCAGTATTTT	CATTLAGTTDTQYF
TRBV12-5	TRBJ1-1	few	-	TGTGCTAGTGGGTACAACAGTGAAGCTTTCTTT	CASGYNSEAFF
TRBV7-6	TRBJ1-1	few	TRBD1	TGTGCCAGCAGCTTAGCGGCCGGGACAGGGAACACTGAAGCTTTCTTT	CASSLAAGTGNTEAFF
TRBV11-1	TRBJ1-1	-	-	TGTGCCAGCAGCTCTAGTGTGAGTCCCGCGAACACTGAAGCTTTCTTT	CASSSSVSPANTEAFF
TRBV4-1	TRBJ1-5	few	TRBD1	TGCGCCAGCAGCCAAGTAGGGCAGGGGGACAATCAGCCCCAGCATTTT	CASSQVGQGDNQPQHF
TRBV7-6	TRBJ2-3	-	TRBD2	TGTGCCAGCAGCGGGGCGGGGGGCACAGATACGCAGTATTTT	CASSGAGGTDTQYF
TRBV9	TRBJ1-5	-	-	TGTGCCAGCAGCGTAACCGGGAGTGGCAATCAGCCCCAGCATTTT	CASSVTGSGNQPQHF
TRBV6-1	TRBJ1-3	few	TRBD1	TGTGCCAGCAGTGAAGAGGGGGCGGATGGAAACACCATATATTTT	CASSEEGADGNTIYF
TRBV7-6	TRBJ1-2	-	TRBD1	TGTGCCAGCAGCCCAAAAGACGGACAGGCCCTTTATGGCTACACCTTC	CASSPKDGQALYGYTF
TRBV10-2	TRBJ1-5	few	TRBD1	TGCGCCGGCCCACCGGGACAGGGCCAGAGCAATCAGCCCCAGCATTTT	CAGPPGQGQSNQPQHF
TRBV20-1	TRBJ1-2	-	-	TGCAGTGCTAGACTCCGGGACAACTATGGCTACACCTTC	CSARLRDNYGYTF
TRBV27	TRBJ1-2	-	-	TGTGCCAGCAGACCCCGGGACAAAGCTAACTATGGCTACACCTTC	CASRPRDKANYGYTF
TRBV20-1	TRBJ2-1	-	TRBD2	TGCAGTGCCAAGACCGGGGGGGCGACTGAGCAGTTCTTC	CSAKTGGATEQFF
TRBV24-1	TRBJ2-6	few	-	TGTGCCACCAGGGGTGGTGGGGCCAACGTCCTGACTTTC	CATRGGGANVLTF